The text below deals with one T cell receptor (beta chain). Antigen unknown. Using immunoSEQ multiplex PCR, the repertoire was profiled, and TCRdb retains in-frame clones only, with some absent. Counted here are 85,000 to 90,000 clones, roughly 92% occurring once; the ten biggest clones make up less than 0.4%. CDR1 is GTSNPN, CDR2 SVGIG, per germline (reference sequence). The CDR3 consists of 14 residues. The V and J ends lost 8 bases and 2 bases respectively, with 16 bases between them. The sample originates from a study of graft-versus-host responses after intestinal transplantation. The sequencing used unstimulated CD4+ T cells sorted from spleen or lymph node cells, collected before intestinal transplant. This receptor was identified in a human donor who received an intestinal transplant. V gene TRBV30 combines with J gene TRBJ1-5, with D possibly being TRBD1 (6 bases). CDR3 sequence reads: CAGTSGAGNQPQHF. CDR3 DNA sequence: TGTGCCGGCACCTCAGGGGCGGGCAATCAGCCCCAGCATTTT. The full variable domain, in which reference TRBV30 and TRBJ1-5 provide the parts outside the CDR3, is SQTIHQWPATLVQPVGSPLSLECTVEGTSNPNLYWYRQAAGRGLQLLFYSVGIGQISSEVPQNLSASRPQDRQFILSSKKLLLSDSGFYLCAGTSGAGNQPQHFGDGTRLSIL.